One and the same sample provided the 14 T cell receptor beta chains below, sequenced in a study of T cell responses to AZD1222 COVID-19 vaccine (dated by TCRdb to about 2021). Receptor libraries were prepared by the immunoSEQ multiplex PCR assay. Here the immuneACCESS table is served through TCRdb, limited to in-frame sequences with V and J called. Missing clones are a known gap in these copies; in checked studies unresolved V genes cover under half, and the rest lacks a known reason. For this sample there are about 99,000 clones; 91% appear just once. The biggest ten clones account for 45% to 50% of the sample. The sample's time point label is to be understood as: baseline before first vaccination. The material was peripheral blood, obtained on day 0 of AZD1222 vaccination. The receptors here all came from an adult in good health.

The chain uses TRBV24-1 and TRBJ2-1, with 9 bases identical to TRBD2. Germline loops: CDR1 KGHDR, CDR2 SFDVKD. The CDR3 has 16 amino acids. Trimming cost V 1 base and J 5 bases; bases outside gene matches: 5. The CDR3 DNA reads as TGTGCCACCAGTGATTTAGCGGGAGGAGGCAACAATGAGCAGTTCTTC. This translates into CATSDLAGGGNNEQFF.

This clone was seen just once. The chain carries TRBV9 and TRBJ1-6; 9 nucleotides align to TRBD1. The germline CDR1 and CDR2 sequences are SGDLS and YYNGEE. The J segment lost 8 bases and the V segment lost 4 bases, leaving 4 bases of the junction unmatched. CDR3 length: 14 amino acids. This CDR3 is CASSSGQGYSPLHF. CDR3 DNA sequence: TGTGCCAGCAGCTCCGGACAGGGGTATTCACCCCTCCACTTT.

This rearrangement joins TRBV12-3 or TRBV12-4 to TRBJ1-1; no clear D gene. The CDR3 is made up of 12 amino acids. V lost 1 base and J lost 4, with 4 bases in between. The CDR3 loop reads CASSLGVTEAFF. In DNA, the CDR3 is TGTGCCAGCAGTTTAGGGGTCACTGAAGCTTTCTTT.

The gene calls are TRBV7-2 and TRBJ2-1, with D possibly matching TRBD2 (5 bases). Germline values: CDR1 SGHTA, CDR2 FQGNSA. With 5 bases removed from V and 8 bases from J, the gap between germline ends came to 16 bases. The CDR3 has 14 amino acids. DNA for the CDR3: TGTGCCAGCAGCCATCTACTACGGGGAGATGAGCAGTTCTTC. Protein sequence: CASSHLLRGDEQFF.

The chain recombines TRBV5-4 with TRBJ1-2; TRBD1 aligns across 8 bases. This CDR3 contains 13 residues. CDR1 is SGHNT, CDR2 YYREEE, per germline (reference sequence). Trimming cost V 5 bases and J 3 bases; bases outside gene matches: 3. The CDR3, as DNA: TGTGCCAGCAGGCGGACAGGGTACTATGGCTACACCTTC. This encodes CASRRTGYYGYTF. The whole variable domain, remainder taken from reference TRBV5-4 and TRBJ1-2, is ETGVTQSPTHLIKTRGQQVTLRCSSQSGHNTVSWYQQALGQGPQFIFQYYREEENGRGNFPPRFSGLQFPNYSSELNVNALELDDSALYLCASRRTGYYGYTFGSGTRLTVV.

This chain links TRBV6-5 with TRBJ2-7, with a possible D match to TRBD2 (6 bases). Germline CDR1 reads MNHEY; CDR2 reads SVGAGI. Between the trimmed V and J ends, which lost 6 bases and 0 bases, there was a span of 12 bases. The CDR3 contains 14 residues. The CDR3 region has the DNA TGTGCCAGCAGGAAGGGGACTGTCTCCTACGAGCAGTACTTC. Its protein is CASRKGTVSYEQYF.

The chain recombines TRBV28 with TRBJ1-1, with TRBD1 identical over 7 bases. V was clipped by 3 bases and J by 4 bases; unmatched bases: 14. There are 17 residues in the CDR3. Looked up from germline, CDR1 is MDHEN and CDR2 is SYDVKM. CDR3 DNA sequence: TGTGCCAGCAGTTTTGAACCGAGACAGGGTTCGGGCACTGAAGCTTTCTTT. Its protein product is CASSFEPRQGSGTEAFF.

The gene calls are TRBV5-1 and TRBJ1-6; 7 nucleotides agree with TRBD1. CDR1 is SGHRS and CDR2 is YFSETQ in the germline V gene. Unmatched junction bases numbered 3, after V lost 3 bases and J lost 3 bases. The CDR3 spans 15 residues. DNA of the CDR3: TGCGCCAGCAGCTATGGACAGGACTATAATTCACCCCTCCACTTT. The encoded protein is CASSYGQDYNSPLHF.

V gene TRBV3-1 (or the pseudogene TRBV3-2) combines with J gene TRBJ1-6; D unresolved. The CDR3 covers 14 residues. Trimming cost V 1 base and J 6 bases, with 7 bases left between them. Germline loops: CDR1 LGHDT, CDR2 YNNKEL (reference sequence). CDR3 sequence reads: CASSQAEGNSPLHF. The DNA for the CDR3 is TGTGCCAGCAGCCAAGCGGAGGGTAATTCACCCCTCCACTTT.

The chain is built from TRBV18 and TRBJ1-4; the D gene is possibly TRBD1 (5 bases). Germline V gene sequence: CDR1 KGHSH, CDR2 LQKENI. The CDR3 is 13 amino acids. V was trimmed by 4 bases and J by 8 bases, leaving 11 bases between them. CDR3 nucleotides: TGTGCCAGCTCACGCATCGGGGGGGAAAAACTGTTTTTT. This encodes CASSRIGGEKLFF.

This chain uses TRBV27 with TRBJ1-1, with 10 bases matching TRBD1. The ends lost 5 bases at V and 1 base at J; junction bases unmatched: 7. CDR1 MNHEY and CDR2 SMNVEV come from the germline V gene (reference sequence). The CDR3 sequence is 16 residues long. The CDR3 is CASSLRQGAWNTEAFF. In nucleotides, the CDR3 is TGTGCCAGCAGTCTACGACAGGGGGCTTGGAACACTGAAGCTTTCTTT.

This clone was detected once. Here the CDR3 DNA reads TGTGCCAGCAGCGACCCCTATGGCTACACCTTC. It translates to CASSDPYGYTF. V is TRBV28 and J is TRBJ1-2; D gene ambiguous. V lost 6 bases and J lost 4, with 6 bases in between. Germline CDR1 reads MDHEN; CDR2 reads SYDVKM. The CDR3 is 11 amino acids.

This sequence joins TRBV6-1 and TRBJ2-7; D remains unclear. V was clipped by 2 bases and J by 6 bases, with 14 bases between them. The germline V gene encodes CDR1 MNHNS and CDR2 SASEGT. The CDR3 consists of 14 residues. CDR3 sequence reads: CASSERLVVSEQYF. The CDR3 DNA sequence: TGTGCCAGCAGTGAAAGACTGGTAGTGTCCGAGCAGTACTTC.

Only one count was recorded for this clone. The chain joins TRBV28 to TRBJ2-5, with 15 nucleotides matching TRBD2. The trim removed 6 bases at V and 9 bases at J, leaving 5 bases unmatched. In germline, CDR1 is MDHEN, CDR2 SYDVKM. The CDR3 loop spans 14 amino acids. The CDR3: CASSSGLAGGPQYF. CDR3 nucleotides: TGTGCCAGCAGCTCGGGACTAGCGGGAGGACCCCAGTACTTC.